Below, 14 T cell receptor beta chains from the same sample are listed, as sequenced in a study of glioma-infiltrating T cells after dendritic cell vaccination. Indicated time point: after dendritic cell vaccination, including at tumor progression/relapse. TCRdb's table, derived via immunoSEQ multiplex PCR, lists solely in-frame clones and lacks some. The sample carries about 46,000 clones, approximately 91% recorded once. The input for sequencing was blood, taken after dendritic cell vaccination. The receptors come from a human donor with glioblastoma.

The CDR3 DNA is TGTGCCAGTAGTGCGCGATTTACAGATACGCAGTATTTT. This gives the protein CASSARFTDTQYF. The chain carries TRBV19 and TRBJ2-3; D remains unclear. CDR1 LNHDA and CDR2 SQIVND come from the germline V gene (reference sequence). This CDR3 has 13 residues. Deletions cut 5 bases from V and 3 bases from J, with 9 bases between.

The chain is built from TRBV27 and TRBJ2-1; D unclear. V lost 7 bases and J 11 bases, leaving 27 bases between the germline ends. The V gene's germline CDR1 is MNHEY and CDR2 SMNVEV (reference sequence). The CDR3 totals 16 residues. The CDR3 loop reads CASTLTPNSPYLQQFF. In DNA form, the CDR3 reads TGTGCCAGCACCCTCACCCCGAACAGTCCTTACTTGCAGCAGTTCTTC.

V and J are TRBV23-1 and TRBJ1-5, with D possibly matching TRBD1 (6 bases). TRBV23-1 is designated an ORF whose function remains uncertain. V dropped 4 bases and J dropped 0 bases, with 31 bases sitting between them. This CDR3 comprises 22 residues. The CDR3 DNA reads as TGCGCCAGCAGTCCCCCGGGGGGTGCGGGGGCATGGTTAGGTTATAGCAATCAGCCCCAGCATTTT. This translates into CASSPPGGAGAWLGYSNQPQHF.

This chain uses TRBV15 with TRBJ1-2; D is undetermined. CDR1 is LNHNV and CDR2 is YYDKDF in the germline V gene (reference sequence). V lost 5 bases to trimming and J lost 3 bases, with 19 bases between them. This CDR3 comprises 16 residues. The CDR3 DNA reads as TGTGCCACCAGCTTTTTGAGGTCTCCCGAGGACTATGGCTACACCTTC. This sequence encodes CATSFLRSPEDYGYTF.

The chain couples TRBV25-1 to TRBJ1-5; D gene uncertain. Trimming stripped 1 base from V and 6 bases from J, with 10 bases between. This CDR3 spans 14 amino acids. Germline CDR1 and CDR2: MGHDK and SYGVNS. The chain's CDR3 is CASSESGNSQPQHF. CDR3 bases: TGTGCCAGCAGTGAATCGGGTAACTCTCAGCCCCAGCATTTT.

V and J are TRBV6-5 and TRBJ2-5, with D perhaps TRBD1 (6 bases). Germline V lookup: CDR1 MNHEY, CDR2 SVGAGI. The CDR3 is 16 amino acids. V lost 0 bases and J 2 bases, leaving 13 bases between the germline ends. This chain's CDR3 is CASSYSWDTDQETQYF. CDR3 bases: TGTGCCAGCAGTTACTCTTGGGACACCGATCAAGAGACCCAGTACTTC.

The rearrangement links TRBV7-8 to TRBJ1-1; D is unresolved. Per germline, CDR1 SGHVS and CDR2 FQNEAQ. This CDR3 has 14 amino acids. V was pared by 4 bases and J by 1 base, with 10 bases between. In nucleotides, the CDR3 is TGTGCCAGCAGCTCCGAAGCGGGGAACACTGAAGCTTTCTTT. Its protein is CASSSEAGNTEAFF.

The rearrangement links TRBV4-3 to TRBJ1-1; unclear D gene. CDR1 and CDR2 (germline): LGHNA, YSLEER. Trimming took 0 bases from V and 4 from J, leaving 12 bases between them. This CDR3 is 15 amino acids long. CDR3 amino acids: CASSQEVGVVTEAFF. The DNA for the CDR3 is TGCGCCAGCAGCCAAGAGGTCGGGGTGGTCACTGAAGCTTTCTTT.

A single count supports this clone. The chain joins TRBV7-9 to TRBJ2-5, with 9 nucleotides matching TRBD2. The DNA end is a closer match to TRBJ2-7, so the J assignment may be wrong. Germline V gene sequence: CDR1 SEHNR, CDR2 FQNEAQ (reference sequence). The CDR3 is 14 residues long. As DNA, the CDR3 is TGTGCCAGCAGCCTTAGCGGGAGTAAATACGAGCAGTACTTC. It is translated as CASSLSGSKYEQYF.

Here the CDR3 reads CASSLGQGDTEAFF. In nucleotides, the CDR3 is TGTGCCAGCAGCTTAGGGCAAGGGGATACTGAAGCTTTCTTT. This sequence joins TRBV13 and TRBJ1-1, with a tentative D call TRBD1 (5 bases). Trimming stripped 0 bases from V and 5 bases from J, with 10 bases between. Germline assignment: CDR1 PRHDT and CDR2 FYEKMQ (reference sequence). There are 14 residues in the CDR3.

J is TRBJ2-3 and V is TRBV6-5; perhaps TRBD2 as D (5 bases). V was trimmed by 6 bases and J by 9 bases, leaving 10 bases between them. Germline lookup yields CDR1 MNHEY and CDR2 SVGAGI. CDR3 length: 11 amino acids. CDR3 protein: CASSRGGTQYF. CDR3 sequence (DNA): TGTGCCAGCAGCCGGGGTGGGACGCAGTATTTT.

The chain is built from TRBV30 and TRBJ1-2; 7 nucleotides agree with TRBD1. The germline V gene encodes CDR1 GTSNPN and CDR2 SVGIG (reference sequence). With V trimmed by 5 bases and J by 4 bases, 4 bases remained unmatched. The CDR3 is made up of 12 amino acids. The CDR3 sequence: CAWGRTGYGYTF. CDR3 nucleotide sequence: TGTGCCTGGGGCCGGACAGGCTATGGCTACACCTTC.

The chain is built from TRBV18 and TRBJ1-5; D is uncertain. This CDR3 comprises 13 residues. With 1 base removed from V and 4 bases from J, the gap between germline ends came to 5 bases. CDR1 and CDR2 (germline): KGHSH, LQKENI. CDR3: CASSPQQNQPQHF. The CDR3, as DNA: TGTGCCAGCTCACCACAGCAAAATCAGCCCCAGCATTTT.

The rearrangement uses TRBV28 and TRBJ1-1; D gene ambiguous. V lost 4 bases to trimming and J lost 7 bases, with 13 bases between them. The CDR3 runs to 13 residues. Germline CDR1 is MDHEN and CDR2 is SYDVKM. The CDR3 sequence: CASSSNPTVEAFF. For the CDR3, the DNA is TGTGCCAGCAGTTCCAACCCCACAGTTGAAGCTTTCTTT.